The 24 T cell receptor beta chains presented below share a single source sample, sequenced in a study of vaccination effects on CD4 cells after COVID-19. A 10-day culture period preceded the isolation of CD4+ T cells. Their antigens are not known. TCRdb's table, derived via immunoSEQ multiplex PCR, lists solely in-frame clones and lacks some. The table includes about 66,000 clones, about 69% detected once. Sequences were derived from CD4+ T cells from PBMCs cultured without peptide, sampled before COVID-19 vaccination. The origin of the receptors is a human donor who had a prior SARS-CoV-2 infection.

This rearrangement joins TRBV3-1 (or the pseudogene TRBV3-2) to TRBJ2-5; 10 bases line up with TRBD1. The CDR3 runs 17 residues. Germline lookup yields CDR1 LGHDT and CDR2 YNNKEL (reference sequence). Trimming cost V 4 bases and J 2 bases; bases outside gene matches: 10. The CDR3 here is CASSPPRKDRGQETQYF. CDR3 sequence (DNA): TGTGCCAGCAGCCCGCCCCGCAAGGACAGGGGGCAAGAGACCCAGTACTTC.

This clone was observed a handful of times. The rearrangement links TRBV24-1 to TRBJ2-2; perhaps TRBD1 as D (6 bases). With 7 bases removed from V and 5 bases from J, the gap between germline ends came to 7 bases. Germline V lookup: CDR1 KGHDR, CDR2 SFDVKD. This CDR3 spans 12 amino acids. This CDR3 is CATRGTTGELFF. CDR3 bases: TGTGCCACCAGAGGGACAACCGGGGAGCTGTTTTTT.

The chain joins TRBV4-3 to TRBJ1-2, with a possible D match to TRBD1 (6 bases). The V and J ends lost 2 bases and 2 bases respectively, with 12 bases between them. This CDR3 is 15 amino acids long. Germline V CDR1 and CDR2: LGHNA, YSLEER. The CDR3 DNA is TGCGCCAGCAGCCAAATCACAGGGACCAACTATGGCTACACCTTC. Its translation: CASSQITGTNYGYTF.

This rearrangement joins TRBV19 to TRBJ1-4; 9 bases line up with TRBD1. The CDR3 is 15 amino acids. Per germline, CDR1 LNHDA and CDR2 SQIVND (reference sequence). Trimming took 5 bases from V and 6 from J; bases not matched to a gene: 7. CDR3 DNA: TGTGCCAGTAGTTCGCCGGGACAGGGAGATGAAAAACTGTTTTTT. Translated: CASSSPGQGDEKLFF.

This chain joins TRBV7-8 and TRBJ2-7, with D perhaps assigned TRBD1 or TRBD2 (5 bases each). This CDR3 comprises 13 residues. V gave up 5 bases and J gave up 9 bases, with 17 bases separating them. The germline CDR1 and CDR2 sequences are SGHVS and FQNEAQ. The CDR3 coding sequence is TGTGCCAGCAGCGTAGTAGGGTTGGGGGTGCAGTACTTC. This translates into CASSVVGLGVQYF.

The gene calls are TRBV11-2 and TRBJ2-3, with D possibly matching TRBD1 (5 bases). CDR3 length equals 16 residues. The germline gives CDR1 SGHAT, CDR2 FQNNGV. The V and J ends lost 1 base and 3 bases respectively, with 14 bases between them. This CDR3 reads CASSLGDRPFTDTQYF. The CDR3, as DNA: TGTGCCAGCAGCTTAGGCGACAGACCATTTACAGATACGCAGTATTTT. Variable domain in full (rest from reference TRBV11-2 and TRBJ2-3): EAGVAQSPRYKIIEKRQSVAFWCNPISGHATLYWYQQILGQGPKLLIQFQNNGVVDDSQLPKDRFSAERLKGVDSTLKIQPAKLEDSAVYLCASSLGDRPFTDTQYFGPGTRLTVL.

This clone has a handful of counts. This sequence joins TRBV7-9 and TRBJ1-4; D is unclear. CDR1 and CDR2 from the germline V gene are SEHNR and FQNEAQ (reference sequence). The CDR3 sequence is 11 residues long. Trimming pared 2 bases from V and 6 bases from J, leaving 1 base between. CDR3 amino acids: CASSLYEKLFF. The CDR3 coding sequence is TGTGCCAGCAGCTTATATGAAAAACTGTTTTTT.

This clone was seen only a few times. The gene calls are TRBV7-2 and TRBJ1-1; a weak D match, TRBD1 (6 bases). The CDR3 consists of 15 residues. The V gene's germline CDR1 is SGHTA and CDR2 FQGNSA. Trimming removed 2 bases at V and 2 bases at J, with 12 bases between. CDR3 in DNA: TGTGCCAGCAGCTTATCAGGGGTGGGAAACACTGAAGCTTTCTTT. This gives the protein CASSLSGVGNTEAFF.

V is TRBV7-2 and J is TRBJ1-5, with 7 bases fitting TRBD1. The trim removed 4 bases at V and 5 bases at J, leaving 5 bases unmatched. The CDR3 spans 14 residues. The germline gives CDR1 SGHTA, CDR2 FQGNSA. The CDR3 region has the DNA TGTGCCAGCAGCTCTAACAGGGGTGATCAGCCCCAGCATTTT. The encoded protein is CASSSNRGDQPQHF.

This clone has only one observation. This chain joins TRBV2 and TRBJ2-4, with 7 positions matching TRBD1. With V trimmed by 4 bases and J by 16 bases, 10 bases remained unmatched. CDR1 SNHLY and CDR2 FYNNEI come from the germline V gene. This CDR3 region has 12 residues. This CDR3 is CASSATTGVGYF. Written as DNA, the CDR3 is TGTGCCAGCAGTGCCACTACAGGGGTTGGCTACTTC.

This chain links TRBV30 with TRBJ2-3; weak D call: TRBD2 (6 bases). This CDR3 contains 14 residues. Germline V lookup: CDR1 GTSNPN, CDR2 SVGIG (reference sequence). Between the trimmed V and J ends, which lost 0 bases and 1 base, there was a span of 8 bases. CDR3 nucleotides: TGTGCCTGGAGTGTAACGGGGGGCACAGATACGCAGTATTTT. It specifies CAWSVTGGTDTQYF.

V gene TRBV12-3 or TRBV12-4 combines with J gene TRBJ1-1; no reliable D call. V dropped 3 bases and J dropped 13 bases, with 12 bases sitting between them. The CDR3 loop spans 11 amino acids. The DNA of the CDR3 is TGTGCCAGCAGTTTCGCCGACATTGATTTCTTT. Its protein is CASSFADIDFF.

The CDR3 here is CAWNSGNNLEQYF. CDR3 coding DNA: TGTGCCTGGAACAGCGGGAATAATCTCGAGCAGTACTTC. V usage is TRBV30 and J usage is TRBJ2-7; 7 bases are a match to TRBD2. V lost 4 bases to trimming and J lost 6 bases; unmatched junction nucleotides: 9. The germline CDR1 and CDR2 sequences are GTSNPN and SVGIG (reference sequence). CDR3 length: 13 amino acids.

The count of this clone is one. V and J are TRBV6-5 and TRBJ1-1, with no clear D. This CDR3 contains 13 residues. Per the germline V gene, CDR1 is MNHEY and CDR2 is SVGAGI. V was shortened by 7 bases and J by 1 base, with 10 bases between the two germline ends. The CDR3 sequence is CASTWSPNTEAFF. The CDR3 region has the DNA TGTGCCAGCACCTGGTCGCCGAACACTGAAGCTTTCTTT.

The gene calls are TRBV2 and TRBJ1-5; D gene ambiguous. The ends were cut back, 7 bases at V and 7 bases at J, with 17 bases in the middle. This CDR3 spans 14 amino acids. The V gene's germline CDR1 is SNHLY and CDR2 FYNNEI. This chain's CDR3 is CASNADRMGQPQHF. Here the CDR3 DNA reads TGTGCCAGCAATGCGGATCGTATGGGACAGCCCCAGCATTTT.

The chain recombines TRBV6-5 with TRBJ1-4; tentatively, D is TRBD1 (5 bases). V was trimmed by 3 bases and J by 8 bases, leaving 19 bases between them. Germline V lookup: CDR1 MNHEY, CDR2 SVGAGI. This CDR3 is built from 16 residues. CDR3 in DNA: TGTGCCAGCAGTTATGGGGCCGGGAATAGGAAAGAAAAACTGTTTTTT. It specifies CASSYGAGNRKEKLFF.

This sequence joins TRBV29-1 and TRBJ2-7; D is uncertain. CDR3 length: 19 amino acids. V lost 4 bases and J lost 7, with 35 bases in between. Germline V CDR1 and CDR2: SQVTM, ANQGSEA. The CDR3 DNA reads TGCAGCGTTGTCAGCCCCAGAAAGGGCAAAAGTTCCCATTTTCGGGAGCAGTACTTC. This sequence encodes CSVVSPRKGKSSHFREQYF.

This chain links TRBV30 with TRBJ2-2, with 10 positions matching TRBD2. V lost 4 bases and J lost 1; bases outside the gene matches: 9. Germline-derived CDR1 and CDR2 are GTSNPN and SVGIG (reference sequence). The CDR3 sequence is 17 residues long. The DNA of the CDR3 is TGTGCCTGGATAGGGCCTAGCGGGGGCAAGAACACCGGGGAGCTGTTTTTT. Translation gives CAWIGPSGGKNTGELFF.

The gene calls are TRBV18 and TRBJ1-1, with D unresolved. The germline V and J ends were trimmed by 1 base and 1 base, with 1 base remaining between them. Germline V gene sequence: CDR1 KGHSH, CDR2 LQKENI. The CDR3 sequence is 12 residues long. CDR3 sequence reads: CASSPRNTEAFF. The DNA of the CDR3 is TGTGCCAGCTCACCACGGAACACTGAAGCTTTCTTT. Combining the CDR3 with reference TRBV18 and TRBJ1-1 gives the whole variable domain NAGVMQNPRHLVRRRGQEARLRCSPMKGHSHVYWYRQLPEEGLKFMVYLQKENIIDESGMPKERFSAEFPKEGPSILRIQQVVRGDSAAYFCASSPRNTEAFFGQGTRLTVV.

The chain has TRBV14 and TRBJ2-5; D is perhaps TRBD2 (5 bases). V was cut by 3 bases and J by 4 bases, with 21 bases left in between. CDR1 and CDR2 (germline): SGHDN, FVKESK. The CDR3 length is 17 residues. CDR3 sequence reads: CASSQHPGLVTTETQYF. The CDR3 DNA sequence: TGTGCCAGCAGCCAGCACCCCGGACTCGTAACAACAGAGACCCAGTACTTC.

The chain carries TRBV27 and TRBJ1-3; possible D gene TRBD1, 6 bases. With 2 bases removed from V and 0 bases from J, the gap between germline ends came to 11 bases. The CDR3 spans 16 residues. Germline CDR1 MNHEY, CDR2 SMNVEV (reference sequence). The CDR3 DNA follows: TGTGCCAGCAGTTTACGCAGGGGTTTCTCTGGAAACACCATATATTTT. Translated, it gives CASSLRRGFSGNTIYF.

The rearrangement links TRBV7-8 to TRBJ1-1, with D possibly being TRBD1 (5 bases). Germline V lookup: CDR1 SGHVS, CDR2 FQNEAQ. Trimming left V 6 bases short and J 1 base short, with 15 bases between. This CDR3 contains 15 residues. For the CDR3, the DNA is TGTGCCAGCAGACCCCTCCGGGACCCGAACACTGAAGCTTTCTTT. Amino acids: CASRPLRDPNTEAFF.

The chain links TRBV10-3 to TRBJ2-3; the match to TRBD2 covers 9 bases. The CDR3 is 15 amino acids. Per the germline V gene, CDR1 is ENHRY and CDR2 is SYGVKD. V gave up 3 bases and J gave up 5 bases; unmatched junction bases: 6. In nucleotides, the CDR3 is TGTGCCATCAGTGAACGATCTAGCGGGGTAGATACGCAGTATTTT. Translating it yields CAISERSSGVDTQYF.

V is TRBV29-1 and J is TRBJ2-5, with D perhaps matching TRBD1 (5 bases). The CDR3 spans 15 residues. Germline V lookup: CDR1 SQVTM, CDR2 ANQGSEA. The germline V and J ends were trimmed by 6 bases and 4 bases, with 21 bases remaining between them. CDR3 protein: CSVVRWTSLGETQYF. In nucleotides, the CDR3 is TGCAGCGTCGTACGGTGGACAAGCCTCGGAGAGACCCAGTACTTC.